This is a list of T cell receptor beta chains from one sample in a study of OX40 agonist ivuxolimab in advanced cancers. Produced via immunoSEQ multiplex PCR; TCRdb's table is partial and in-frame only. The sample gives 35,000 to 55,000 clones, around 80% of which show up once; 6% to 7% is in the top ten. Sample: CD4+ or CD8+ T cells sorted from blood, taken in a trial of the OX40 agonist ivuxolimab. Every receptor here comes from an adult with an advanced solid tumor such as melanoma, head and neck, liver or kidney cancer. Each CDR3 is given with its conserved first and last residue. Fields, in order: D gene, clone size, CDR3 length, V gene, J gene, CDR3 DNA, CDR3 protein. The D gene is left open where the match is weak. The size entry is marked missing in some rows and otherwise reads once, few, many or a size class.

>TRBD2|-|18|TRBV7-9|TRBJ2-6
TGTGCCAGCAGCCGTATGGGCGGGAGGAGATCTGGGGCCAACGTCCTGACTTTC
CASSRMGGRRSGANVLTF
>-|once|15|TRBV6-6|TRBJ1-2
TGTGCCAGCAGTACCGCCATGAAGGCTAACTATGGCTACACCTTC
CASSTAMKANYGYTF
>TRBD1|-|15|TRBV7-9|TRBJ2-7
TGTGCCAGCAGACCGGGGACAGGTGGTACCTACGAGCAGTACTTC
CASRPGTGGTYEQYF
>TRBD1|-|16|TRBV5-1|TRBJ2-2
TGCGCCAGCAGCCCAGGACAGGGGGCCAACACCGGGGAGCTGTTTTTT
CASSPGQGANTGELFF
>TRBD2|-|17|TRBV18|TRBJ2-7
TGTGCCAGCTCACCGGTCCCCCCGGGCCCCGGGGGGTACGAGCAGTACTTC
CASSPVPPGPGGYEQYF
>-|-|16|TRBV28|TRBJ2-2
TGTGCCAGCAGATCTACTGACAGGAGCAACACCGGGGAGCTGTTTTTT
CASRSTDRSNTGELFF
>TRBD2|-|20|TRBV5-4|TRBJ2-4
TGTGCCAGCAGTCAGCAGGGGCTAGCGGGGCCGACCCTAGCCAAAAACATTCAGTACTTC
CASSQQGLAGPTLAKNIQYF
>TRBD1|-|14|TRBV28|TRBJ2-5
TGTGCCAGCGACTCGGGACAGGGGTTAGAGACCCAGTACTTC
CASDSGQGLETQYF
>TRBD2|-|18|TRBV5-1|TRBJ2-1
TGCGCCAGCAGCCAAAACCCCCTAGCGGGAGGTTTCTACAATGAGCAGTTCTTC
CASSQNPLAGGFYNEQFF
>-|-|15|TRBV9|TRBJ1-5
TGTGCCAGCAGCGTAGGAGACAGTATTAATCAGCCCCAGCATTTT
CASSVGDSINQPQHF
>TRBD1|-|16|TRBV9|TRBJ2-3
TGTGCCAGCAGCGTAGAGTCGGGACAGGGGTCAGATACGCAGTATTTT
CASSVESGQGSDTQYF
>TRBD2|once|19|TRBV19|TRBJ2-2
TGTGCCAGTAGTTCCCGGGACGGGATAGCGGGAGAGAACACCGGGGAGCTGTTTTTT
CASSSRDGIAGENTGELFF
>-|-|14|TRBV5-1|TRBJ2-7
TGCGCCAGCAGCTTGGCGCAGGGATACTACGAGCAGTACTTC
CASSLAQGYYEQYF
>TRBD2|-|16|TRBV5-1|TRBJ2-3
TGCGCCAGCAGCCCCGGGACTAGCAGCAACACAGATACGCAGTATTTT
CASSPGTSSNTDTQYF
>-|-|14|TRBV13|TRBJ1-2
TGTGCCAGCAGCCCGCCGGGAGGAGGGTATGGCTACACCTTC
CASSPPGGGYGYTF
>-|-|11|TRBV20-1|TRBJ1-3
TGCAGTGCCGCCAGGGGAAACACCATATATTTT
CSAARGNTIYF
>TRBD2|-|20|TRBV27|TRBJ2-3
TGTGCCAGCAGTTTATCGTGGGGACTAGCGGCACACAAAGACACAGATACGCAGTATTTT
CASSLSWGLAAHKDTDTQYF
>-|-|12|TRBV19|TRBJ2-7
TGTGCCAGTAGCCTGGTGGCGAACGAGCAGTACTTC
CASSLVANEQYF
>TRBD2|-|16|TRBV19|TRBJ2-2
TGTGCCAGTAGTTTTTCTAGCGGGAGTGGAACCGGGGAGCTGTTTTTT
CASSFSSGSGTGELFF
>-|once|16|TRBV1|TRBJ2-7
TGCACCAGCAGCCAAGTAACTAGCGGGAGGGGGGGGGAGCAGTACTTC
CTSSQVTSGRGGEQYF
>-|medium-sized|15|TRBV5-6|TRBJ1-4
TGTGCCAGCAGCTTTCTGCAGGCTCTTAATGAAAAACTGTTTTTT
CASSFLQALNEKLFF
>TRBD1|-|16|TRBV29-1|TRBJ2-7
TGCAGCGCCATTGAGTCTGGGGCAGGGGGTTGGTACGAGCAGTACTTC
CSAIESGAGGWYEQYF